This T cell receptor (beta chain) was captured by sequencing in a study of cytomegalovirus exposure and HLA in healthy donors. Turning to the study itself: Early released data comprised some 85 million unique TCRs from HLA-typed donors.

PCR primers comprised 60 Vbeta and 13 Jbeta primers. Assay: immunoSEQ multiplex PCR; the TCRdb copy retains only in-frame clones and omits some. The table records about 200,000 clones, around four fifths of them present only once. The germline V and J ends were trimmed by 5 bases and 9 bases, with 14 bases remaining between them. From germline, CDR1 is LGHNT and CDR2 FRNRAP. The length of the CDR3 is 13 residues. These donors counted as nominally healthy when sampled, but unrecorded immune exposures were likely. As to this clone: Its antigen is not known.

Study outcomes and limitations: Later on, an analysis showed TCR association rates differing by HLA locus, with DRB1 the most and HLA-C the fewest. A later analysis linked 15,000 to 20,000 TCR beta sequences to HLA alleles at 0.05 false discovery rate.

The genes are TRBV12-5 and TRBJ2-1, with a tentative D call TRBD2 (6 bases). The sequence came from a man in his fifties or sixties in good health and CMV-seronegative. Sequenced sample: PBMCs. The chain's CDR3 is CASGLRLEGEQFF. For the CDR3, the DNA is TGTGCTAGTGGTCTCAGGCTGGAGGGTGAGCAGTTCTTC.